The clone carrying this T cell receptor beta chain was picked up one time. Antigen: not known. These data are taken from a study of cytomegalovirus exposure and HLA in healthy donors. Study results and limitations: The listing of roughly 160 TCR beta chains classed them as cytomegalovirus-associated. Reportedly, cytomegalovirus status was diagnosed with high sensitivity and specificity. In vitro confirmation showed three CMV-associated chains to be CMV antigen specific.

This CDR3 has 15 residues. Per the germline V gene, CDR1 is LNHNV and CDR2 is YYDKDF (reference sequence). Trimming stripped 3 bases from V and 4 bases from J, with 13 bases between. The donors were in the roughly 130-subject validation cohort, distinct from the roughly 600-subject first cohort. Some clones are missing from TCRdb's copy, which holds only in-frame ones; the method was immunoSEQ multiplex PCR. This sample has tens of thousands of clones, with more than 85% found just once. The TCR comes from a woman in her 30s in good health and CMV-seronegative. The source material was PBMCs. The chain links TRBV15 to TRBJ1-3, with a tentative D call TRBD1 (6 bases). The DNA for the CDR3 is TGTGCCACCAGCAGGCCAGGGGATAGGGGAAACACCATATATTTT. Protein: CATSRPGDRGNTIYF.